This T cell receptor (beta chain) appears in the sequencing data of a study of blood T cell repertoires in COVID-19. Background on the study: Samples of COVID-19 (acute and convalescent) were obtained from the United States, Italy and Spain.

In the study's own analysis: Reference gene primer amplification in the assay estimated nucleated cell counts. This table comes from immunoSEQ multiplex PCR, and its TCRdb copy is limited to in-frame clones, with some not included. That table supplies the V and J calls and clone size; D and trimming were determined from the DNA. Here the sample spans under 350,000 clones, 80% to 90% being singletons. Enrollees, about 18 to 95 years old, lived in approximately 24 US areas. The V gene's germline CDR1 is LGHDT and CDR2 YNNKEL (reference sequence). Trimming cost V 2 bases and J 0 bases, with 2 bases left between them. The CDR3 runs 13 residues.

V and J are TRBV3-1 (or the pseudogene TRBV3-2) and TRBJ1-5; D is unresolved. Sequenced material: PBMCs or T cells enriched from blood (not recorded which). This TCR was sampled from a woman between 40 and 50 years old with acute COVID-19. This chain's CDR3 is CASSQYSNQPQHF. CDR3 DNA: TGTGCCAGCAGCCAATATAGCAATCAGCCCCAGCATTTT.